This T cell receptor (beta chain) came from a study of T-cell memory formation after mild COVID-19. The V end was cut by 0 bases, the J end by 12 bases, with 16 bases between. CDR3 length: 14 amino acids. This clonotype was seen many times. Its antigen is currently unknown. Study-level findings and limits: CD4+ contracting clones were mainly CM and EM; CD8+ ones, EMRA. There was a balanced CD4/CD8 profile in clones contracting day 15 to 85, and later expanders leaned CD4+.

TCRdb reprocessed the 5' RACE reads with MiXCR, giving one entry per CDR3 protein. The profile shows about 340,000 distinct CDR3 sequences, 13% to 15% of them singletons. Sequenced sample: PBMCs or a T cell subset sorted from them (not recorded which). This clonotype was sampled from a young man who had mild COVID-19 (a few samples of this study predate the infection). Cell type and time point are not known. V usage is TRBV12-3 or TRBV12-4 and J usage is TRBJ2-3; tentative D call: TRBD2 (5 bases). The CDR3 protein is CASSLAVGGQLQYF. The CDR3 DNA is TGTGCCAGCAGTTTAGCGGTTGGCGGGCAGTTACAGTATTTT.